The 9 T cell receptor beta chains presented below share a single source sample, sequenced in a study of blood T cell repertoires in COVID-19. Profiling relied on immunoSEQ multiplex PCR, and the TCRdb table lists in-frame clones only, not all of them. This sample has around 370,000 clones, with more than 70% found just once. The sequenced material came from peripheral blood. These receptors were taken from a woman in her 70s with COVID-19, enrolled during active disease.

CDR3 nucleotide sequence: TGCGCCAGCAGCCTCAGCGGGGGGGAGACAGATACGCAGTATTTT. This translates into CASSLSGGETDTQYF. This chain joins TRBV5-1 and TRBJ2-3; TRBD2 matches at 10 bases. Germline V lookup: CDR1 SGHRS, CDR2 YFSETQ. The CDR3 is 15 residues long. The V segment lost 4 bases and the J segment 3 bases; nucleotides outside the gene matches: 5.

The V gene is TRBV10-3, the J gene TRBJ2-2; 10 nucleotides align to TRBD2. V was clipped by 4 bases and J by 4 bases; unmatched bases: 0. The length of the CDR3 is 14 residues. CDR1 and CDR2 from the germline V gene are ENHRY and SYGVKD. The CDR3 DNA is TGTGCCATCAGTGGGACTAGCGGCACCGGGGAGCTGTTTTTT. Translated: CAISGTSGTGELFF.

The CDR3: CASRGQPQETQYF. CDR3 nucleotide sequence: TGTGCCAGCAGGGGACAGCCCCAAGAGACCCAGTACTTC. V is TRBV27 and J is TRBJ2-5, with 7 positions matching TRBD1. The CDR3 sequence is 13 residues long. Germline V lookup: CDR1 MNHEY, CDR2 SMNVEV (reference sequence). V lost 6 bases to trimming and J lost 1 base; unmatched junction nucleotides: 2.

The gene calls are TRBV30 and TRBJ2-5; TRBD2 aligns across 10 bases. The CDR3 length is 15 residues. Per the germline V gene, CDR1 is GTSNPN and CDR2 is SVGIG (reference sequence). V was pared by 2 bases and J by 4 bases, with 7 bases of the junction left unmatched. The CDR3 reads CAWSSAAGGRETQYF. The DNA for the CDR3 is TGTGCCTGGAGTTCCGCAGCGGGGGGGCGAGAGACCCAGTACTTC.

The V gene is TRBV21-1, the J gene TRBJ1-6; TRBD1 reflects the table's D call only, with no check against the DNA. TRBV21-1 is a pseudogene segment. The CDR3 covers 18 residues. The CDR3 region is CASSNLGTGTLYNSPLHF. CDR3 DNA: TGTGCCAGCAGCAATCTCGGGACAGGGACTTTGTATAATTCACCCCTCCACTTT.

The V gene is TRBV27, the J gene TRBJ1-2, with 12 bases that match TRBD1. The CDR3 spans 16 residues. Germline values: CDR1 MNHEY, CDR2 SMNVEV (reference sequence). V lost 2 bases, J lost 3 bases, and 4 bases stayed unmatched. Here the CDR3 reads CASSLRGDRGHYGYTF. The DNA of the CDR3 is TGTGCCAGCAGTTTAAGGGGGGACAGGGGGCACTATGGCTACACCTTC.

This sequence joins TRBV2 and TRBJ1-4, with 9 positions matching TRBD1. Germline V gene data show CDR1 as SNHLY and CDR2 as FYNNEI. This CDR3 contains 13 residues. V gave up 10 bases and J gave up 3 bases; unmatched junction bases: 3. The CDR3 DNA sequence: TGTGCCACCCGACAGGGGGCTAATGAAAAACTGTTTTTT. The encoded protein is CATRQGANEKLFF.

The chain couples TRBV28 to TRBJ1-1; D is uncertain. Germline CDR1 MDHEN, CDR2 SYDVKM. The CDR3 is made up of 13 amino acids. Trimming stripped 7 bases from V and 3 bases from J, with 12 bases between. The CDR3 bases are TGTGCCAGCACCTTACTCCGGGACACTGAAGCTTTCTTT. It yields the protein CASTLLRDTEAFF.

The V gene is TRBV15, the J gene TRBJ2-5; 10 bases agree with TRBD1. Germline-derived CDR1 and CDR2 are LNHNV and YYDKDF (reference sequence). The CDR3 contains 15 residues. V gave up 1 base and J gave up 2 bases; unmatched junction bases: 1. The CDR3 DNA reads TGTGCCACCAGCAGAGGACAGGGGGCGCAAGAGACCCAGTACTTC. The encoded protein is CATSRGQGAQETQYF.